The 13 T cell receptor beta chains below come from one sample, sequenced in a study of type 1 regulatory T cells. TCRdb recomputed calls from the reads with MiXCR, one row per CDR3 protein. The data contain approximately 100,000 distinct CDR3 sequences, roughly 31% of them singletons. Sequencing was done on a sample of CD4+ T cells, either the whole sample or a sorted fraction (not recorded which). These receptors were collected from a human donor in good health.

J is TRBJ1-4 and V is TRBV30, with TRBD1 identical over 9 bases. CDR3 length: 14 residues. The V segment lost 4 bases and the J segment 8 bases; nucleotides outside the gene matches: 8. The germline V gene has CDR1 GTSNPN and CDR2 SVGIG (reference sequence). The CDR3 region has the DNA TGTGCCTGGAACCGGGGACAGGGAGAAGAAAAACTGTTTTTT. Protein sequence: CAWNRGQGEEKLFF.

J is TRBJ2-2 and V is TRBV11-2; 9 bases agree with TRBD2. In germline, CDR1 is SGHAT, CDR2 FQNNGV. The V and J ends lost 6 bases and 6 bases, in that order; junction bases with no gene match: 17. The CDR3 covers 18 residues. In DNA, the CDR3 is TGTGCCAGCAGGAGGAGGTCTAGCGGGACTGGCGGATCCGGGGAGCTGTTTTTT. Translating it yields CASRRRSSGTGGSGELFF.

The chain links TRBV4-1 to TRBJ2-7, with 13 nucleotides matching TRBD2. This CDR3 is 17 amino acids long. Germline V gene sequence: CDR1 MGHRA, CDR2 YSYEKL. The trim removed 3 bases at V and 5 bases at J, leaving 10 bases unmatched. CDR3 nucleotide sequence: TGCGCCAGCAGCCAGACCCGGACTAGCGGGAGTTGGAACGAGCAGTACTTC. The encoded protein is CASSQTRTSGSWNEQYF.

The chain carries TRBV5-1 and TRBJ1-1; D ambiguous. This CDR3 has 14 residues. Germline lookup yields CDR1 SGHRS and CDR2 YFSETQ. Deletions cut 3 bases from V and 1 base from J, with 10 bases between. The CDR3 region is CASSSRHPNTEAFF. The CDR3 bases are TGCGCCAGCAGCTCTCGACACCCGAACACTGAAGCTTTCTTT.

The chain uses TRBV12-3 or TRBV12-4 and TRBJ2-3; D perhaps matches TRBD1 (6 bases). This CDR3 has 17 residues. The V end lost 6 bases, the J end lost 7 bases, and 26 bases lay between the germline ends. In DNA, the CDR3 is TGTGCCAGCAGACGCCAACTGGACAGCCCAGGAAAAAATACGCAGTATTTT. Encoded protein: CASRRQLDSPGKNTQYF.

This clonotype was observed a handful of times. This sequence joins TRBV30 and TRBJ1-1, with D possibly TRBD1 on 5 matching bases. V lost 2 bases and J 3 bases, leaving 13 bases between the germline ends. The V gene's germline CDR1 is GTSNPN and CDR2 SVGIG (reference sequence). The length of the CDR3 is 14 residues. DNA for the CDR3: TGTGCCTGGAGTCGTTGGGGCAGCGACACTGAAGCTTTCTTT. This encodes CAWSRWGSDTEAFF.

The CDR3 region is CASSQVWDRATSGGTYEQYF. The CDR3 nucleotides are TGTGCCAGCAGCCAGGTTTGGGACAGGGCGACTAGCGGGGGTACCTACGAGCAGTACTTC. The V and J genes are TRBV4-2 and TRBJ2-7; 12 bases are a match to TRBD2. This CDR3 contains 20 residues. CDR1 and CDR2 (germline): LGHNA, YNFKEQ. The trim removed 3 bases at V and 2 bases at J, leaving 17 bases unmatched.

This chain connects TRBV28 to TRBJ1-5; the D gene is possibly TRBD1 (5 bases). CDR1 is MDHEN and CDR2 is SYDVKM in the germline V gene. V was shortened by 5 bases and J by 0 bases, with 11 bases between the two germline ends. The CDR3 contains 15 residues. Here the CDR3 reads CASSPRTFSNQPQHF. The CDR3 region has the DNA TGTGCCAGCAGTCCCCGGACATTTAGCAATCAGCCCCAGCATTTT.

This chain joins TRBV7-2 and TRBJ2-3; 7 bases are a match to TRBD2. CDR1 and CDR2 from the germline V gene are SGHTA and FQGNSA. The CDR3 spans 12 residues. V shed 6 bases and J 6 bases; nucleotides not matched to a gene: 3. CDR3 amino acids: CASRLGGDTQYF. The CDR3 DNA sequence: TGTGCCAGCAGATTGGGGGGGGATACGCAGTATTTT.

The chain joins TRBV11-2 to TRBJ2-3; maybe TRBD2 (6 bases). With 3 bases removed from V and 2 bases from J, the gap between germline ends came to 9 bases. The CDR3 has 14 residues. The germline gives CDR1 SGHAT, CDR2 FQNNGV. The CDR3 DNA is TGTGCCAGCAGCTTTGCGGGGAACACAGATACGCAGTATTTT. Translation: CASSFAGNTDTQYF.

This chain joins TRBV6-5 and TRBJ2-7; either TRBD1 or TRBD2 may supply D (5 bases each). The CDR3 is 15 residues long. Trimming took 4 bases from V and 1 from J, leaving 14 bases between them. The germline gives CDR1 MNHEY, CDR2 SVGAGI. The CDR3, as DNA: TGTGCCAGCAGTTTGACCCCGGGACGGTCCTACGAGCAGTACTTC. As protein: CASSLTPGRSYEQYF.

This clonotype was detected only a few times. The chain has TRBV20-1 and TRBJ1-2, with 9 bases that match TRBD1. This CDR3 contains 11 residues. Germline V lookup: CDR1 DFQATT, CDR2 SNEGSKA (reference sequence). V lost 6 bases and J lost 6; bases outside the gene matches: 2. The CDR3 protein is CSARTGDGYTF. The CDR3 coding sequence is TGCAGTGCCAGGACAGGGGATGGCTACACCTTC.

This clonotype has only a few counts. This chain joins TRBV6-5 and TRBJ1-3; D remains unclear. The germline V gene encodes CDR1 MNHEY and CDR2 SVGAGI. The CDR3 is made up of 14 amino acids. The CDR3 region has the DNA TGTGCTAGGACCAACCTGAACTCTGGAAACACCATATATTTT. This gives the protein CARTNLNSGNTIYF.